This T cell receptor (beta chain) came from a study of blood T cells in healthy people across ages. The CDR3 spans 16 residues. Germline V gives CDR1 LGHDT, CDR2 YNNKEL (reference sequence). Trimming removed 0 bases from V and 8 bases from J; junction bases left unmatched: 12. Healthy individuals of Caucasian origin from Russia, aged about 6 to 100, served as donors. Remarks on this clonotype: Antigen specificity is unknown.

Points from the study as a whole: Estimates of total diversity, which came from one million sequenced T cells, were considered to be underestimates. Reliance upon unsorted PBMCs precluded definitive naive versus antigen-experienced comparison.

It was with a sample-barcoded 5' primer and a J-beta primer mix that a second PCR of roughly 6 to 12 cycles was run. From the 5' RACE reads, TCRdb called clonotypes with MiXCR, one entry per CDR3 protein. The profile shows around 1,900,000 distinct CDR3 sequences, more than 35% of them singletons. The chain carries TRBV3-1 and TRBJ1-2; 7 bases align to TRBD1. Sequencing was carried out using blood. The origin of this receptor is a human donor in good health. CDR3 nucleotide sequence: TGTGCCAGCAGCCAAGATCTCGAGGGGGCTTGGGACGGCTACACCTTC. It codes for CASSQDLEGAWDGYTF.